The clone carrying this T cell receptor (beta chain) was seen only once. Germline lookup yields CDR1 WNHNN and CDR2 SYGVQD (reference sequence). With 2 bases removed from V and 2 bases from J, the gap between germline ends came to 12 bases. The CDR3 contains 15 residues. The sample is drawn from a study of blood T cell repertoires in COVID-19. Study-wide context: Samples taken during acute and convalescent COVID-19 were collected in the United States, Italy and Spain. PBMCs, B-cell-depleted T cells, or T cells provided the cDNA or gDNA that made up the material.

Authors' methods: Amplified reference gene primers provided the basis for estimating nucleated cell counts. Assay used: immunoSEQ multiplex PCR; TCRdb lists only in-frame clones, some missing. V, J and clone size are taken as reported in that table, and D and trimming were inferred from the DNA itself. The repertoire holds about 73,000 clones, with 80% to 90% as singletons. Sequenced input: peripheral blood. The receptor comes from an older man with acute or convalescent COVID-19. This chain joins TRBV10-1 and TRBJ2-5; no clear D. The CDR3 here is CASSETVLSQETQYF. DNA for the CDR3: TGCGCCAGCAGTGAGACGGTCCTTTCTCAAGAGACCCAGTACTTC.